Shown below are 3 T cell receptor beta chains from a single sample sequenced in a study of blood T cell repertoires in COVID-19. This table comes from immunoSEQ multiplex PCR, and its TCRdb copy is limited to in-frame clones, with some not included. The top ten clones hold approximately 1.2% of a sample with approximately 290,000 clones, roughly 90% of them seen once. The sample comprised PBMCs or T cells enriched from blood (not recorded which). The receptor set was obtained from a woman aged 30 to 39 who had recovered from COVID-19.

The chain is built from TRBV9 and TRBJ1-2; 9 nucleotides align to TRBD1. The CDR3 length is 16 residues. Germline CDR1 SGDLS, CDR2 YYNGEE. After removal of 5 bases from V and 0 bases from J, the junction contained 8 bases not matched to a gene. The CDR3 spells CASSRGQGLSNYGYTF. The CDR3 nucleotides are TGTGCCAGCAGTCGGGGACAGGGACTTTCTAACTATGGCTACACCTTC.

In regard to this clone: This CDR3 is also generated by other DNA sequences in the sample. The chain is built from TRBV9 and TRBJ2-2, with D perhaps TRBD2 (5 bases). V was cut by 4 bases and J by 2 bases, with 12 bases left in between. This CDR3 region has 15 residues. Germline values: CDR1 SGDLS, CDR2 YYNGEE. DNA for the CDR3: TGTGCCAGCAGCCCCCGGACGGGAAACACCGGGGAGCTGTTTTTT. It yields the protein CASSPRTGNTGELFF.

The genes are TRBV6-5 and TRBJ1-6; 7 bases line up with TRBD1. Germline CDR1 MNHEY, CDR2 SVGAGI. The CDR3 has 13 amino acids. V was clipped by 8 bases and J by 6 bases; unmatched bases: 4. The CDR3 DNA reads TGTGCCAGCCAACAGGGGACTAATTCACCCCTCCACTTT. As protein: CASQQGTNSPLHF.